These T cell receptor beta chains were read from a single sample in a study of technical replicates of blood from several donors. TCRdb's copy holds only in-frame clones and misses some; the assay was immunoSEQ multiplex PCR. The sample records approximately 100,000 clones, 96% being singletons. The sample comprised T cells isolated from PBMCs. These receptor sequences come from a human donor in good health. CDR3s include the opening cysteine and the closing phenylalanine or tryptophan. D genes are given only for firm matches.

>14|TRBD1|TRBJ2-5|TRBV6-1
CASSDIYRGETQYF
>12|-|TRBJ2-5|TRBV5-6
CASSRLQETQYF
>19|TRBD2|TRBJ2-1|TRBV11-3
CASSLASYRTSGTNNEQFF
>15|TRBD1|TRBJ1-5|TRBV5-1
CASSLAGGNNQPQHF
>14|TRBD1|TRBJ2-3|TRBV30
CAWMAQGRTDTQYF
>15|TRBD1|TRBJ2-7|TRBV11-2
CASSFSTGGYYEQYF
>14|TRBD1|TRBJ1-1|TRBV19
CASSRSGQGTEAFF
>16|-|TRBJ1-3|TRBV11-3
CASSLQGWNLGNTIYF
>16|TRBD2|TRBJ2-5|TRBV6-1
CASSEESGEGPETQYF
>13|-|TRBJ2-7|TRBV6-5
CVLGKGRPYEQYF
>14|-|TRBJ2-7|TRBV5-1
CASSFTTDRPEQYF
>13|-|TRBJ1-1|TRBV10-1
CASRAGAGTEAFF
>15|-|TRBJ2-1|TRBV28
CASSSRSLSYNEQFF
>18|-|TRBJ2-2|TRBV7-9
CASSPPLPGQGYTGELFF
>18|TRBD2|TRBJ2-5|TRBV4-1
CASSPLGLAGGPQETQYF
>18|TRBD1|TRBJ1-5|TRBV29-1
CSVDGGDREVVSNQPQHF
>16|-|TRBJ2-5|TRBV18
CASSPPDYPWRETQYF
>14|TRBD2|TRBJ2-7|TRBV6-5
CASSPPGLAHEQYF
>18|TRBD1|TRBJ1-1|TRBV5-4
CASSPEGRDRGRNTEAFF
>15|-|TRBJ2-2|TRBV4-1
CASSQYRTNTGELFF
>17|-|TRBJ2-5|TRBV9
CASSVGPRQLSWETQYF
>14|TRBD1|TRBJ2-5|TRBV5-1
CASSRDSNQETQYF
>15|TRBD2|TRBJ2-7|TRBV5-4
CASSLELAGGGEQYF
>14|-|TRBJ2-3|TRBV18
CASSPTRGSDTQYF
>15|TRBD1|TRBJ2-5|TRBV28
CASSSGQVGEETQYF
>16|-|TRBJ1-2|TRBV2
CASTYQSAGVNYGYTF
>15|-|TRBJ1-1|TRBV4-1
CASSQGQLRNTEAFF
>12|TRBD1|TRBJ2-1|TRBV25-1
CASSDPGTGRFF
>15|TRBD1|TRBJ2-7|TRBV7-6
CASSLGDRGVYEQYF
>17|-|TRBJ1-2|TRBV25-1
CASSEYQGSFLGYGYTF
>15|-|TRBJ1-3|TRBV28
CASSLMRSPGNTIYF
>11|-|TRBJ2-2|TRBV11-3
CASSFAGELFF
>16|TRBD2|TRBJ2-7|TRBV2
CASSDPSGPQPYEQYF
>11|-|TRBJ2-7|TRBV20-1
CSARDLYEQYF
>13|TRBD2|TRBJ2-3|TRBV9
CASSVGTSGTQYF
>14|-|TRBJ2-1|TRBV7-8
CASSLGLPVDEQFF
>16|TRBD1|TRBJ1-5|TRBV10-3
CAISESFGTGIQPQHF
>15|TRBD1|TRBJ2-1|TRBV5-1
CASNPGQVFANEQFF
>15|-|TRBJ1-3|TRBV10-3
CAISESPQGANTIYF
>12|TRBD1|TRBJ2-5|TRBV2
CARRTGSETQYF
>16|-|TRBJ1-4|TRBV19
CASSIGLTESNEKLFF
>14|-|TRBJ1-1|TRBV6-5
CASSYSWGQAEAFF
>14|TRBD1|TRBJ1-4|TRBV11-2
CASQRTGGEEKLFF
>15|-|TRBJ1-2|TRBV5-4
CASSSPGAANYGYTF
>15|-|TRBJ1-5|TRBV19
CASSIWGEGNQPQHF
>14|-|TRBJ2-5|TRBV5-4
CASSGAGDKETQYF
>16|TRBD2|TRBJ2-1|TRBV7-3
CASSHSIAGGYNEQFF
>15|-|TRBJ2-6|TRBV28
CASSLRLPGANVLTF
>17|TRBD1|TRBJ2-2|TRBV12-5
CASGLVLGQEDTGELFF
>15|TRBD1|TRBJ2-7|TRBV5-6
CASRETGGPFWEQYF
>14|TRBD2|TRBJ2-5|TRBV10-2
CASSFGGAKETQYF
>13|-|TRBJ2-1|TRBV6-5
CASSYGTGIEQFF
>15|-|TRBJ2-7|TRBV19
CASSTISGSTGEQYF